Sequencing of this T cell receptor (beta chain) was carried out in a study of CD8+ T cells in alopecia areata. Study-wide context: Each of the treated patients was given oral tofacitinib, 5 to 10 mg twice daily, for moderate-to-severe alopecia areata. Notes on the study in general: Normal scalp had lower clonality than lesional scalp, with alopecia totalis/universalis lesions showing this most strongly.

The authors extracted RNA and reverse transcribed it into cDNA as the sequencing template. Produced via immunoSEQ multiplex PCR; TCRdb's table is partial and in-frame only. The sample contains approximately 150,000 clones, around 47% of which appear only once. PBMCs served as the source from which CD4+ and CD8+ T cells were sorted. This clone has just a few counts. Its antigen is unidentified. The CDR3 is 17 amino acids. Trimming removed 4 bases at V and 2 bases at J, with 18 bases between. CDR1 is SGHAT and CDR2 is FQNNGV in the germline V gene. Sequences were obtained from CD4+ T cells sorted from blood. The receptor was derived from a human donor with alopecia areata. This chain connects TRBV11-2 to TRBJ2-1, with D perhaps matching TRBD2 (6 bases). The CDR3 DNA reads TGTGCCAGCAGCTCCCGGTGGGTGGGAGGTGCCTACAATGAGCAGTTCTTC. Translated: CASSSRWVGGAYNEQFF. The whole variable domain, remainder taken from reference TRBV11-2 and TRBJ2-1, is EAGVAQSPRYKIIEKRQSVAFWCNPISGHATLYWYQQILGQGPKLLIQFQNNGVVDDSQLPKDRFSAERLKGVDSTLKIQPAKLEDSAVYLCASSSRWVGGAYNEQFFGPGTRLTVL.